The 15 T cell receptor beta chains presented below share a single source sample, sequenced in a study of beta chain features in type 1 diabetes. Sequenced material consisted of expressed TCRB transcripts (all of the isolated RNA was reverse transcribed). Profiled with immunoSEQ multiplex PCR; TCRdb holds only in-frame clones, not every one. The data contain almost 350,000 clones, 6.5% to 10% of them seen just once; the ten biggest clones take up less than 0.5%. The sample comprised central memory CD4+ T cells from blood. The receptor set was obtained from a woman aged 18-30 years in good health.

This clone appeared many times. V gene TRBV2 combines with J gene TRBJ1-1; 7 bases align to TRBD1. Germline V gene lookup returns CDR1 SNHLY and CDR2 FYNNEI. There are 15 residues in the CDR3. The J segment lost 4 bases and the V segment lost 5 bases, leaving 10 bases of the junction unmatched. In nucleotides, the CDR3 is TGTGCCAGCAGTTTGACCTGGCCAGGGGGCACTGAAGCTTTCTTT. It specifies CASSLTWPGGTEAFF.

This clone was counted between two and nine times. The J gene is TRBJ2-5, the V gene TRBV19; no reliable D call. V lost 5 bases and J 4 bases, leaving 11 bases between the germline ends. This CDR3 comprises 13 residues. Germline V gives CDR1 LNHDA, CDR2 SQIVND (reference sequence). For the CDR3, the DNA is TGTGCCAGTAGTGGGTCAGCCTTAGAGACCCAGTACTTC. Its protein is CASSGSALETQYF.

V gene TRBV6-1 combines with J gene TRBJ2-5; 9 bases are shared with TRBD1. The V gene end was trimmed by 6 bases and the J gene end by 5 bases; junction bases not matched to a gene: 10. Germline loops: CDR1 MNHNS, CDR2 SASEGT. This CDR3 is built from 15 residues. CDR3 amino acids: CASRDRGLWGETQYF. The CDR3 DNA follows: TGTGCCAGCAGGGACAGGGGATTGTGGGGGGAGACCCAGTACTTC.

The chain employs TRBV7-9 and TRBJ2-1; the match to TRBD1 covers 10 bases. Looked up from germline, CDR1 is SEHNR and CDR2 is FQNEAQ (reference sequence). This CDR3 region has 17 residues. The junction had 13 bases not matched to a gene; V was cut back by 3 bases and J by 8 bases. The CDR3 DNA sequence: TGTGCCAGCAGCTTCCTCAACCGGGACAGGGGAGTCCATGAGCAGTTCTTC. Its translation is CASSFLNRDRGVHEQFF.

As for this clone: The sample carries other DNA sequences with the same CDR3. The chain employs TRBV27 and TRBJ2-3; D is perhaps TRBD1 (5 bases). CDR1 is MNHEY and CDR2 is SMNVEV in the germline V gene (reference sequence). Trimming cost V 6 bases and J 3 bases, with 7 bases left between them. The CDR3 runs 12 residues. The CDR3 protein is CASRGVTDTQYF. The CDR3, as DNA: TGTGCCAGCAGAGGGGTTACAGATACGCAGTATTTT.

The table lists this clone with a few counts. This chain links TRBV7-9 with TRBJ2-1; 7 positions agree with TRBD2. CDR1 is SEHNR and CDR2 is FQNEAQ in the germline V gene (reference sequence). The trim removed 2 bases at V and 3 bases at J, leaving 16 bases unmatched. The CDR3 sequence is 19 residues long. The CDR3 is CASSLNRSGGHEGYNEQFF. CDR3 bases: TGTGCCAGCAGCTTAAACAGGTCGGGAGGACATGAGGGCTACAATGAGCAGTTCTTC.

The chain employs TRBV6-5 and TRBJ2-7, with D possibly being TRBD2 (6 bases). Germline CDR1 MNHEY, CDR2 SVGAGI. The CDR3 runs to 12 residues. The V gene lost 8 bases and the J gene lost 5 bases, with 13 bases spanning the gap. CDR3 amino acids: CASRGGADEQYF. Here the CDR3 DNA reads TGTGCCAGCCGGGGAGGAGCTGACGAGCAGTACTTC.

This clone appeared a few times. The chain is built from TRBV5-4 and TRBJ2-7; TRBD2 matches at 9 bases. CDR3 size: 15 residues. V trimming: 3 bases; J trimming: 2 bases; junction bases outside the gene matches: 6. CDR1 and CDR2 from the germline V gene are SGHNT and YYREEE (reference sequence). The CDR3 spells CASSSLAGLTYEQYF. In nucleotides, the CDR3 is TGTGCCAGCAGCTCACTAGCGGGCCTTACCTACGAGCAGTACTTC. Based on the CDR3 plus reference TRBV5-4 and TRBJ2-7, the full variable domain is ETGVTQSPTHLIKTRGQQVTLRCSSQSGHNTVSWYQQALGQGPQFIFQYYREEENGRGNFPPRFSGLQFPNYSSELNVNALELDDSALYLCASSSLAGLTYEQYFGPGTRLTVT.

This clone was seen a handful of times. The rearrangement joins TRBV6-6 to TRBJ1-2; TRBD1 matches at 7 bases. The junction had 5 bases not matched to a gene; V was cut back by 2 bases and J by 2 bases. The CDR3 covers 15 residues. Germline V gene data show CDR1 as MNHNY and CDR2 as SVGAGI (reference sequence). The CDR3 here is CASSYQAGQNYGYTF. The CDR3 region has the DNA TGTGCCAGCAGTTACCAGGCGGGACAGAACTATGGCTACACCTTC.

A note on this clone: Other DNA sequences from this sample encode an identical CDR3 as well. The CDR3 loop reads CASSVGTGLDTQYF. DNA of the CDR3: TGTGCCAGCAGCGTAGGGACCGGGCTGGATACGCAGTATTTT. The genes are TRBV9 and TRBJ2-3; no reliable D call. Per the germline V gene, CDR1 is SGDLS and CDR2 is YYNGEE. There are 14 residues in the CDR3. V was shortened by 0 bases and J by 6 bases, with 11 bases between the two germline ends.

In its sample, this clone was seen a few times. This chain uses TRBV28 with TRBJ2-2; no clear D gene. Per germline, CDR1 MDHEN and CDR2 SYDVKM. CDR3 length equals 12 residues. V lost 6 bases to trimming and J lost 0 bases, with 2 bases between them. The CDR3: CASRANTGELFF. CDR3 nucleotides: TGTGCCAGCAGGGCGAACACCGGGGAGCTGTTTTTT.

The chain has TRBV9 and TRBJ2-7; tentatively, D is TRBD1 (5 bases). Germline V gene sequence: CDR1 SGDLS, CDR2 YYNGEE. V gave up 4 bases and J gave up 6 bases, with 17 bases separating them. This CDR3 comprises 14 residues. CDR3 protein: CASSSRAGSAEQYF. As DNA, the CDR3 is TGTGCCAGCAGCAGCCGGGCAGGGTCCGCCGAGCAGTACTTC.

The gene calls are TRBV28 and TRBJ2-5; D remains unclear. The CDR3 is 13 amino acids. CDR1 and CDR2 (germline): MDHEN, SYDVKM. V dropped 2 bases and J dropped 1 base, with 5 bases sitting between them. CDR3 bases: TGTGCCAGCAGTTTAGGCCCCCAAGAGACCCAGTACTTC. Translated: CASSLGPQETQYF.

The chain employs TRBV7-6 and TRBJ2-5; 8 bases line up with TRBD1. Losses at the gene ends were 4 bases for V and 7 bases for J; bases not matched to a gene: 5. CDR1 is SGHVS and CDR2 is FNYEAQ in the germline V gene. This CDR3 has 13 residues. The chain's CDR3 is CASSWTGRATQYF. CDR3 sequence (DNA): TGTGCCAGCAGCTGGACAGGGCGGGCGACCCAGTACTTC.

In this sample, this clone turned up a few times. The chain has TRBV27 and TRBJ1-4, with D maybe TRBD1 (6 bases). The V and J ends lost 3 bases and 6 bases respectively, with 14 bases between them. The germline V gene encodes CDR1 MNHEY and CDR2 SMNVEV (reference sequence). The CDR3 has 15 amino acids. The CDR3 DNA reads TGTGCCAGCAGTTTCCTACAGGGTGGGGATGAAAAACTGTTTTTT. Encoded protein: CASSFLQGGDEKLFF.